The entry below gives a single T cell receptor (beta chain) sequence along with its context. The target of this receptor is not known. No per-base quality is available; no much larger clone lies one base away. Donors were healthy HIV-negative adults with no recently reported acute infections or vaccinations. Only Caucasian adults living in Nashville, Tennessee, USA were represented among the donors. CD4+ T cells were enriched by magnetic negative selection; naive cells were then positively selected on CD45RA, and the negative fraction formed the memory subset. Blood was obtained by leukapheresis, after which PBMCs were separated by Ficoll-Histopaque density gradient centrifugation and cryopreserved in liquid nitrogen vapor phase. Analytical flow cytometry was used to check the purity and quantity of each magnetically sorted T cell population. From each sorted fraction, genomic DNA was isolated and quantified by UV absorbance on a Nanodrop 2000c.

This entry is derived from a study of shared clonotypes between healthy human individuals (dated by TCRdb to 2018 to 2021). For context, the study as a whole: The cohort comprised a couple of women and a few men aged 18 to 49 years. For each donor, three plates each were used for CD4 naive and CD4 memory, two plates were used for CD8 naive, and one plate was used for CD8 memory. To estimate repertoire size and how much clonotypes are shared between individuals, the study performed deep sequencing of blood TCR repertoires from 4 to 6 healthy adults. To increase sequencing depth and limit assay-specific biases, different laboratories used diverse techniques to prepare libraries and sequence TCR repertoires. Leukapheresis yielded between about 0.85 and 10 billion PBMCs per donor.

TCR CDR3 regions were amplified from genomic DNA by multiplex PCR using the deep immunoSEQ assay. Extracted genomic DNA from each cell subset was spread evenly across all wells of several immunoSEQ 96-well plates, with each plate serving as a replicate. For sorted subsets, around 200 ng genomic DNA, equal to about 30,000 T cell genomes, was loaded into each replicate PCR. Purified libraries were measured with a Qubit 3.0 fluorometer, size-checked on a Bioanalyzer 2100, and measured again with the KAPA Library Quantification kit. Every immunoSEQ 96-well plate was sequenced on a separate single-read 150-cycle Illumina NextSeq 550 flow cell. On the study's bioinformatics: Because the immunoSEQ output held only junctional sequences and lacked quality scores, the filtering could not match the filtering applied to full-length reads. To assign V/J genes and CDR3, sequences were annotated against IMGT germline references using PyIR, a Python wrapper for IgBLAST v1.9. Reads were removed for weak V/J assignments (E-value above 1e-6), missing CDR3, stop codons, out-of-frame junctions, or ambiguous translated residues. V3J clonotypes were defined as sequences sharing an identical inferred V gene, J gene, and CDR3 amino acid sequence. Percentage overlap between repertoires was computed as shared unique clonotypes divided by the size of the smaller repertoire. Three approaches were used to assess repertoire richness: RTK rarefaction, the Chao1 estimator, and Recon v2.1 estimates of unobserved clonotypes. Generation probabilities were computed with OLGA for all TCRbeta clonotypes obtained by the gDNA method from a few donors. TCRdb took over this immuneACCESS table, retaining in-frame rearrangements with V and J assigned. Such tables are incomplete; in checked studies, under half of the missing clones stem from an unresolved V gene, and the remainder is unexplained. V and J calls and clone size are copied from that table; D and trimming were computed from the DNA. A total of approximately 1.1 million clones appear in this sample, around 78% of them only once. Clones ranked in the top ten supply approximately 0.52% of the sample.

From the cysteine through the phenylalanine, the CDR3 covers 17 amino acids. The retained sequence is limited to the CDR3, 51 bases, with the frame set at the first base. V is trimmed back by 0 bases and J by 4 bases, and the junction contains 11 bases that no gene match accounts for. In the germline V gene (reference sequence), CDR1 corresponds to PRHDT and CDR2 to FYEKMQ. What the authors observed across the whole study: Sampling was limited to blood, and TCR repertoires in tissue likely differ from TCR repertoires in blood. Naive subsets generally had larger estimated clonotype richness than memory subsets. Higher generation probabilities were observed for clonotypes shared by all four sorted-subset donors than for non-shared clonotypes. Because the study included a small number of donors, the genetic and exposure-history diversity represented was limited. Approximately 5% of naive CD4, around 4% of naive CD8, approximately 2% of memory CD4, and 0.35% to 0.4% of memory CD8 clonotypes were shared across a few donors. Even with the large sequencing depth, rarefaction of the sorted-subset datasets indicated that sequencing was incomplete. Pairwise subsampling indicated that sequencing depth was expected to affect the degree of clonotype sharing among donors.

The sequence was obtained from a man between 18 and 35 years old in good health. Some clones in this sample may be carry-over from other donors' samples. The chain is assembled from TRBV13 and TRBJ1-2; the central 7 bases match TRBD1. Sequencing used memory CD4+ T cells from PBMCs. The cell subset or site label for this specimen denotes: CD45RA-negative fraction. CDR3 region: CASSLGHSGQASYGYTF. The nucleotide sequence is TGTGCCAGCAGCTTAGGCCACTCTGGACAGGCCAGCTATGGCTACACCTTC.